The 15 T cell receptor beta chains presented below share a single source sample, sequenced in a study of blood T cell repertoires in COVID-19. Clones were sequenced by immunoSEQ multiplex PCR, and TCRdb holds only the in-frame ones, with some missing. Of about 280,000 clones in the sample, 88% were seen once. Material for sequencing was peripheral blood. The source is a man in his late teens or twenties with active or convalescent COVID-19.

This chain uses TRBV27 with TRBJ2-1; D remains ambiguous. CDR1 and CDR2 (germline): MNHEY, SMNVEV (reference sequence). With 3 bases removed from V and 8 bases from J, the gap between germline ends came to 11 bases. The CDR3 runs to 13 residues. In DNA form, the CDR3 reads TGTGCCAGCAGTTTTCACGAGGCGGATGAGCAGTTCTTC. Its translation is CASSFHEADEQFF.

This chain joins TRBV7-9 and TRBJ1-2, with D perhaps TRBD1 (6 bases). The CDR3 is 15 residues long. Germline values: CDR1 SEHNR, CDR2 FQNEAQ (reference sequence). Trimming removed 5 bases at V and 4 bases at J, with 17 bases between. The DNA for the CDR3 is TGTGCCAGCAGCATTCAGGGGCTTTACGGCTATGGCTACACCTTC. Translation gives CASSIQGLYGYGYTF.

In DNA, the CDR3 is TGTGCCAGCAGGCTGGACTACCCCTCCTACAATGAGCAGTTCTTC. As protein: CASRLDYPSYNEQFF. The rearrangement links TRBV2 to TRBJ2-1, with D perhaps matching TRBD2 (6 bases). In germline, CDR1 is SNHLY, CDR2 FYNNEI. Trimming cost V 6 bases and J 0 bases, with 12 bases left between them. The CDR3 runs to 15 residues.

Comments on this clone: The same CDR3 is also encoded by other DNA sequences in this sample. The rearrangement joins TRBV9 to TRBJ2-1, with 7 positions matching TRBD2. Unmatched junction bases numbered 3, after V lost 1 base and J lost 5 bases. Germline assignment: CDR1 SGDLS and CDR2 YYNGEE. CDR3 length equals 14 residues. CDR3 DNA sequence: TGTGCCAGCAGCGTAAGTGGGGGGGACAATGAGCAGTTCTTC. This codes for CASSVSGGDNEQFF.

The chain carries TRBV12-3 or TRBV12-4 and TRBJ1-2; maybe TRBD1 (5 bases). CDR3 length: 13 amino acids. V was pared by 11 bases and J by 3 bases, with 16 bases between. The CDR3 is CAHTVGRYYGYTF. In DNA form, the CDR3 reads TGTGCCCACACGGTGGGGCGGTACTATGGCTACACCTTC.

The chain has TRBV27 and TRBJ2-3, with a possible D match to TRBD1 (5 bases). Trimming took 3 bases from V and 1 from J, leaving 14 bases between them. The CDR3 consists of 16 residues. Germline CDR1 is MNHEY and CDR2 is SMNVEV (reference sequence). The CDR3 DNA reads TGTGCCAGCAGTTTTGTGGGGCAAGATGGCACAGATACGCAGTATTTT. It codes for CASSFVGQDGTDTQYF.

The chain recombines TRBV14 with TRBJ1-2; 10 bases agree with TRBD1. The V gene's germline CDR1 is SGHDN and CDR2 FVKESK. This CDR3 is 15 amino acids long. J lost 4 bases, V lost 4 bases, and 6 bases had no gene match. CDR3 in DNA: TGTGCCAGCAGCCGGGTGGGACAGGGGCCCTATGGCTACACCTTC. This gives the protein CASSRVGQGPYGYTF. The whole variable domain, remainder taken from reference TRBV14 and TRBJ1-2, is EAGVTQFPSHSVIEKGQTVTLRCDPISGHDNLYWYRRVMGKEIKFLLHFVKESKQDESGMPNNRFLAERTGGTYSTLKVQPAELEDSGVYFCASSRVGQGPYGYTFGSGTRLTVV.

The rearrangement joins TRBV9 to TRBJ2-3, with 7 bases lining up with TRBD1. The CDR3 has 14 residues. Trimming removed 3 bases from V and 4 bases from J; junction bases left unmatched: 5. Germline CDR1 SGDLS, CDR2 YYNGEE. The CDR3 nucleotides read TGTGCCAGCAGCGGGGGGACAGCCGCAGATACGCAGTATTTT. This gives the protein CASSGGTAADTQYF.

CDR3 residues: CASRRHGAGSYNEQFF. CDR3 sequence (DNA): TGTGCCAGCAGGCGGCACGGGGCGGGGTCCTACAATGAGCAGTTCTTC. V usage is TRBV27 and J usage is TRBJ2-1, with D possibly TRBD2 on 6 matching bases. Germline-derived CDR1 and CDR2 are MNHEY and SMNVEV (reference sequence). The V gene lost 6 bases and the J gene lost 1 base, with 16 bases spanning the gap. This CDR3 contains 16 residues.

This chain joins TRBV2 and TRBJ1-2; perhaps TRBD1 as D (5 bases). This CDR3 region has 13 residues. V gave up 1 base and J gave up 4 bases, with 7 bases separating them. Germline values: CDR1 SNHLY, CDR2 FYNNEI. The DNA for the CDR3 is TGTGCCAGCAGTGAAGTGACAGTCTATGGCTACACCTTC. Its protein is CASSEVTVYGYTF. Combining the CDR3 with reference TRBV2 and TRBJ1-2 gives the whole variable domain EPEVTQTPSHQVTQMGQEVILRCVPISNHLYFYWYRQILGQKVEFLVSFYNNEISEKSEIFDDQFSVERPDGSNFTLKIRSTKLEDSAMYFCASSEVTVYGYTFGSGTRLTVV.

The genes are TRBV9 and TRBJ2-2, with 7 bases fitting TRBD2. The CDR3 sequence is 16 residues long. CDR1 and CDR2 from the germline V gene are SGDLS and YYNGEE. After removal of 1 base from V and 5 bases from J, the junction contained 8 bases not matched to a gene. The DNA of the CDR3 is TGTGCCAGCAGCGTAAACCTAGCGGCTAAGACCGGGGAGCTGTTTTTT. Translation gives CASSVNLAAKTGELFF.

J is TRBJ2-7 and V is TRBV11-2, with a tentative D call TRBD2 (6 bases). V lost 5 bases to trimming and J lost 3 bases, with 14 bases between them. Per germline, CDR1 SGHAT and CDR2 FQNNGV. The CDR3 is 14 amino acids. CDR3 sequence (DNA): TGTGCCAGCAGCCCAGGGACTGGACACTACGAGCAGTACTTC. Protein sequence: CASSPGTGHYEQYF.

The rearrangement joins TRBV29-1 to TRBJ1-2; D is possibly TRBD1 (5 bases). The CDR3 has 11 residues. Germline assignment: CDR1 SQVTM and CDR2 ANQGSEA. V lost 4 bases and J lost 5, with 8 bases in between. The CDR3 sequence is CSVGGQYGYTF. DNA for the CDR3: TGCAGCGTTGGGGGCCAATATGGCTACACCTTC. The whole variable domain, remainder taken from reference TRBV29-1 and TRBJ1-2, is SAVISQKPSRDICQRGTSLTIQCQVDSQVTMMFWYRQQPGQSLTLIATANQGSEATYESGFVIDKFPISRPNLTFSTLTVSNMSPEDSSIYLCSVGGQYGYTFGSGTRLTVV.

V usage is TRBV10-2 and J usage is TRBJ1-1; no reliable D call. The CDR3 is 13 amino acids. Germline CDR1 and CDR2: WSHSY and SAAADI. Trimming took 8 bases from V and 2 from J, leaving 12 bases between them. In nucleotides, the CDR3 is TGCGCCAGCGAACAGCTATTAAACACTGAAGCTTTCTTT. Translation gives CASEQLLNTEAFF.

This chain links TRBV11-2 with TRBJ2-7; possible D gene TRBD2, 6 bases. The CDR3 consists of 14 residues. Germline CDR1 and CDR2: SGHAT and FQNNGV. Deletions cut 5 bases from V and 2 bases from J, with 13 bases between. Written as DNA, the CDR3 is TGTGCCAGCAGCGGTGCGGGGCCCGCCTACGAGCAGTACTTC. Its translation is CASSGAGPAYEQYF.